The 6 T cell receptor beta chains below were found in one sample sequenced in a study of blood T cell repertoires in COVID-19. TCRdb's copy holds only in-frame clones and misses some; the assay was immunoSEQ multiplex PCR. The data show about 120,000 clones, approximately 92% seen once. Sequenced: peripheral blood. The source is a man aged 65 to 85 with active or convalescent COVID-19.

The rearrangement links TRBV19 to TRBJ1-2; 9 positions agree with TRBD1. This CDR3 spans 15 amino acids. Trimming removed 6 bases from V and 1 base from J; junction bases left unmatched: 6. Germline V gene data show CDR1 as LNHDA and CDR2 as SQIVND (reference sequence). The CDR3 loop is CASRAGTGSNYGYTF. The CDR3, as DNA: TGTGCCAGTAGAGCCGGGACAGGGAGTAACTATGGCTACACCTTC.

This rearrangement joins TRBV6-1 to TRBJ2-1, with TRBD2 matching over 9 bases. The length of the CDR3 is 15 residues. The ends lost 3 bases at V and 6 bases at J; junction bases unmatched: 6. CDR1 is MNHNS and CDR2 is SASEGT in the germline V gene. The CDR3 is CASSDRGTSLNEQFF. DNA for the CDR3: TGTGCCAGCAGTGATAGAGGGACTAGCCTCAATGAGCAGTTCTTC.

This clone occurred once. J is TRBJ1-5 and V is TRBV28; 7 nucleotides agree with TRBD1. The ends lost 8 bases at V and 2 bases at J; junction bases unmatched: 0. This CDR3 spans 12 amino acids. Germline lookup yields CDR1 MDHEN and CDR2 SYDVKM. The CDR3 spells CASQGGNQPQHF. CDR3 sequence (DNA): TGTGCCAGCCAGGGGGGCAATCAGCCCCAGCATTTT.

The V gene is TRBV28, the J gene TRBJ1-3; no clear D. The CDR3 sequence is 17 residues long. Germline CDR1 is MDHEN and CDR2 is SYDVKM. With 4 bases removed from V and 1 base from J, the gap between germline ends came to 17 bases. In DNA, the CDR3 is TGTGCCAGCAGTTCGCCCAGACTGGCCGATTCTGGAAACACCATATATTTT. Amino acid sequence: CASSSPRLADSGNTIYF.

The sample holds a few counts of this clone. The chain combines TRBV28 with TRBJ1-5; TRBD1 matches 11 bases. CDR3 length equals 14 residues. J gave up 7 bases and V 5 bases, and 4 bases lay outside the gene matches. In germline, CDR1 is MDHEN, CDR2 SYDVKM. The CDR3 loop reads CASSPDRGRQPQHF. The CDR3 nucleotides read TGTGCCAGCAGTCCGGACAGGGGGCGGCAGCCCCAGCATTTT.

The chain combines TRBV19 with TRBJ2-2; 8 bases map to TRBD1. This CDR3 has 15 residues. Germline V gene lookup returns CDR1 LNHDA and CDR2 SQIVND (reference sequence). V lost 1 base to trimming and J lost 5 bases; unmatched junction nucleotides: 3. CDR3 in DNA: TGTGCCAGTAGTATAGCAAACAGGGGGACCGGGGAGCTGTTTTTT. This encodes CASSIANRGTGELFF. The entire variable domain, with the rest obtained from reference TRBV19 and TRBJ2-2, is as follows: DGGITQSPKYLFRKEGQNVTLSCEQNLNHDAMYWYRQDPGQGLRLIYYSQIVNDFQKGDIAEGYSVSREKKESFPLTVTSAQKNPTAFYLCASSIANRGTGELFFGEGSRLTVL.